This T cell receptor beta chain is from a study of cytomegalovirus exposure and HLA in healthy donors. Overall study results and limits: There were some public TCRs occurring in many donors, but most TCR sequences were rare. In the roughly 130 validation repertoires, a later analysis found that first-cohort TCR clusters tended to co-occur. The listing of 150 to 200 TCR beta chains classed them as cytomegalovirus-associated.

Data came from immunoSEQ multiplex PCR; TCRdb stores just in-frame clones and leaves some out. The table lists about 360,000 clones, 80% to 90% of them singletons. With regard to this clone: Its antigen is undetermined.

This TCR was sampled from a woman between 18 and 30 years old in good health and CMV-seronegative. Sequencing was performed on PBMCs.

The CDR3 nucleotides are TGCGCCAGCAGCCTCTCACCGGGGGGGACTGTGAACACTGAAGCTTTCTTT. Translated: CASSLSPGGTVNTEAFF. V usage is TRBV5-1 and J usage is TRBJ1-1; weak D call: TRBD1 (5 bases). V lost 4 bases to trimming and J lost 0 bases, with 19 bases between them. The length of the CDR3 is 17 residues. CDR1 and CDR2 from the germline V gene are SGHRS and YFSETQ. The full variable domain, completed using reference TRBV5-1 and TRBJ1-1, is KAGVTQTPRYLIKTRGQQVTLSCSPISGHRSVSWYQQTPGQGLQFLFEYFSETQRNKGNFPGRFSGRQFSNSRSEMNVSTLELGDSALYLCASSLSPGGTVNTEAFFGQGTRLTVV.